These 16 T cell receptor beta chains were all obtained from the same sample, sequenced in a study of cytomegalovirus exposure and HLA in healthy donors. Use of 60 Vbeta and 13 Jbeta primers characterized the PCR. Clones were read by immunoSEQ multiplex PCR, and TCRdb kept only the in-frame ones, dropping some. The sample records under 200,000 clones, 80% being singletons. Sequenced: PBMCs. The receptors stem from a middle-aged man in good health and CMV-seronegative.

J is TRBJ1-1 and V is TRBV4-3, with 8 bases lining up with TRBD1. Germline CDR1 is LGHNA and CDR2 is YSLEER. The ends lost 2 bases at V and 5 bases at J; junction bases unmatched: 7. CDR3 length: 15 residues. Written as DNA, the CDR3 is TGCGCCAGCAGCCAATGGACAGGGAGCGGAACTGAAGCTTTCTTT. Amino acid sequence: CASSQWTGSGTEAFF.

A single count supports this clone. The rearrangement uses TRBV5-4 and TRBJ2-7; 12 nucleotides align to TRBD2. The CDR3 extends over 16 amino acids. Germline lookup yields CDR1 SGHNT and CDR2 YYREEE (reference sequence). V was clipped by 3 bases and J by 5 bases; unmatched bases: 9. CDR3 nucleotides: TGTGCCAGCAGCTCCCGGACTAGCGGGATCCGCCACGAGCAGTACTTC. It is translated as CASSSRTSGIRHEQYF.

The rearrangement joins TRBV6-5 to TRBJ1-1; D is uncertain. The CDR3 is made up of 13 amino acids. V was shortened by 2 bases and J by 2 bases, with 6 bases between the two germline ends. From germline, CDR1 is MNHEY and CDR2 SVGAGI. The chain's CDR3 is CASSYQVNTEAFF. In DNA form, the CDR3 reads TGTGCCAGCAGTTACCAGGTTAACACTGAAGCTTTCTTT.

The chain is built from TRBV19 and TRBJ2-1; 8 bases fit TRBD2. Germline assignment: CDR1 LNHDA and CDR2 SQIVND (reference sequence). The V and J ends lost 1 base and 5 bases, in that order; junction bases with no gene match: 4. The CDR3 length is 15 residues. The CDR3 here is CASSIVKLADNEQFF. Written as DNA, the CDR3 is TGTGCCAGTAGTATAGTAAAACTAGCGGACAATGAGCAGTTCTTC.

The chain carries TRBV4-3 and TRBJ2-2; possible D gene TRBD2, 5 bases. V was shortened by 2 bases and J by 0 bases, with 10 bases between the two germline ends. The CDR3 covers 16 residues. Germline V gene lookup returns CDR1 LGHNA and CDR2 YSLEER. CDR3 residues: CASSQFEGANTGELFF. The CDR3 DNA reads as TGCGCCAGCAGCCAATTCGAGGGAGCGAACACCGGGGAGCTGTTTTTT.

The J gene is TRBJ2-7, the V gene TRBV4-1, with a possible D match to TRBD1 (5 bases). V shed 0 bases and J shed 5 bases, with 11 bases lying between them. Germline V CDR1 and CDR2: MGHRA, YSYEKL. CDR3 length: 14 residues. The CDR3 protein is CASSQDREFNEQYF. CDR3 coding DNA: TGCGCCAGCAGCCAAGACAGGGAATTCAACGAGCAGTACTTC.

J is TRBJ1-6 and V is TRBV27; 12 bases are shared with TRBD1. This CDR3 has 15 residues. The junction had 5 bases not matched to a gene; V was cut back by 3 bases and J by 11 bases. Per the germline V gene, CDR1 is MNHEY and CDR2 is SMNVEV (reference sequence). DNA for the CDR3: TGTGCCAGCAGTTTCGGGACAGGGGGCAGTCCACCCCTCCACTTT. As protein: CASSFGTGGSPPLHF.

The chain combines TRBV27 with TRBJ1-6, with a tentative D call TRBD1 (6 bases). CDR1 and CDR2 from the germline V gene are MNHEY and SMNVEV (reference sequence). The germline V and J ends were trimmed by 3 bases and 4 bases, with 13 bases remaining between them. This CDR3 comprises 16 residues. The CDR3 loop is CASSLGGASYNSPLHF. DNA for the CDR3: TGTGCCAGCAGTTTGGGGGGGGCGTCGTATAATTCACCCCTCCACTTT.

This clone has only a few counts. The rearrangement joins TRBV30 to TRBJ1-6, with D perhaps matching TRBD1 (5 bases). Looked up from germline, CDR1 is GTSNPN and CDR2 is SVGIG (reference sequence). The CDR3 is 16 amino acids. Between the trimmed V and J ends, which lost 1 base and 0 bases, there was a span of 10 bases. CDR3 nucleotides: TGTGCCTGGAGTGGGGACTTAGTCTCCTATAATTCACCCCTCCACTTT. As protein: CAWSGDLVSYNSPLHF.

About this clone: In the same sample, other DNA sequences code for this CDR3. The gene calls are TRBV5-1 and TRBJ1-2; D is unclear. The CDR3 runs 13 residues. Trimming left V 0 bases short and J 2 bases short, with 5 bases between. The germline CDR1 and CDR2 sequences are SGHRS and YFSETQ. CDR3 protein: CASSLDGNYGYTF. CDR3 coding DNA: TGCGCCAGCAGCTTGGACGGGAACTATGGCTACACCTTC.

This clone appeared a few times. This chain links TRBV10-1 with TRBJ2-7; no clear D. Germline CDR1 is WNHNN and CDR2 is SYGVQD (reference sequence). V lost 0 bases and J 2 bases, leaving 11 bases between the germline ends. The CDR3 is 15 residues long. The CDR3 loop reads CASSESFSQAYEQYF. In DNA form, the CDR3 reads TGCGCCAGCAGTGAGTCGTTTTCCCAGGCCTACGAGCAGTACTTC.

The rearrangement joins TRBV7-2 to TRBJ2-3, with TRBD2 identical over 13 bases. CDR1 is SGHTA and CDR2 is FQGNSA in the germline V gene. This CDR3 comprises 17 residues. With 0 bases clipped from V and 5 bases from J, the junction kept 5 bases outside the gene matches. CDR3 nucleotide sequence: TGTGCCAGCAGCTTAGCGGGGGGACTAGCGGGAATAGATACGCAGTATTTT. Its translation: CASSLAGGLAGIDTQYF.

The chain joins TRBV5-1 to TRBJ2-1; no clear D gene. Germline CDR1 and CDR2: SGHRS and YFSETQ. Trimming cost V 4 bases and J 7 bases, with 15 bases left between them. This CDR3 spans 14 amino acids. In nucleotides, the CDR3 is TGCGCCAGCAGCAATTTAGGTTTGACAAATGAGCAGTTCTTC. Amino acid sequence: CASSNLGLTNEQFF.

The chain employs TRBV5-1 and TRBJ2-5, with D maybe TRBD2 (6 bases). V lost 4 bases to trimming and J lost 5 bases, with 18 bases between them. The CDR3 consists of 15 residues. In germline, CDR1 is SGHRS, CDR2 YFSETQ. CDR3 amino acids: CASSRPGPGGETQYF. The CDR3 DNA reads TGCGCCAGCAGCAGACCGGGACCTGGAGGGGAGACCCAGTACTTC.

The V call is TRBV4-1, the J call TRBJ2-5; 8 nucleotides agree with TRBD2. CDR3 length equals 16 residues. Looked up from germline, CDR1 is MGHRA and CDR2 is YSYEKL. Germline trimming cut 3 bases from V and 5 bases from J; bases unmatched to any gene: 11. CDR3 sequence reads: CASSQTSTSGGETQYF. In DNA, the CDR3 is TGCGCCAGCAGCCAGACCTCCACTAGCGGCGGGGAGACCCAGTACTTC.

The rearrangement uses TRBV7-9 and TRBJ2-7, with TRBD1 matching over 10 bases. This CDR3 has 14 residues. Looked up from germline, CDR1 is SEHNR and CDR2 is FQNEAQ (reference sequence). Trimming took 4 bases from V and 0 from J; bases not matched to a gene: 0. CDR3 in amino acids: CASSWTGGSYEQYF. CDR3 bases: TGTGCCAGCAGCTGGACAGGGGGCTCCTACGAGCAGTACTTC.